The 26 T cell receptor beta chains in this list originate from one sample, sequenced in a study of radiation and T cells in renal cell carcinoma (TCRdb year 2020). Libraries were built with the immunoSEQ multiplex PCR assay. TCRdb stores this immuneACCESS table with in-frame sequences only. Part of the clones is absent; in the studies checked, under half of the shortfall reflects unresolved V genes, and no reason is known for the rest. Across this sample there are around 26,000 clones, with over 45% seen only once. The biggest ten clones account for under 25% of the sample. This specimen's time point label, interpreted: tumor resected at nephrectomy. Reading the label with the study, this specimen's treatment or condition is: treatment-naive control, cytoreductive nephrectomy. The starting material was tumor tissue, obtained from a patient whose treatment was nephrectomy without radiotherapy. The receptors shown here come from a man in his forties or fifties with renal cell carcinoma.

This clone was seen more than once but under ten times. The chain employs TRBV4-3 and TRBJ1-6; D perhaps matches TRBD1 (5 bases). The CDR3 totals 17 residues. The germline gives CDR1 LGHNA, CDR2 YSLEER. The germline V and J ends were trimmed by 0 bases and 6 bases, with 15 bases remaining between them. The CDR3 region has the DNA TGCGCCAGCAGCCAAGATGGAGCAGGGTGGAGTAATTCACCCCTCCACTTT. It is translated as CASSQDGAGWSNSPLHF.

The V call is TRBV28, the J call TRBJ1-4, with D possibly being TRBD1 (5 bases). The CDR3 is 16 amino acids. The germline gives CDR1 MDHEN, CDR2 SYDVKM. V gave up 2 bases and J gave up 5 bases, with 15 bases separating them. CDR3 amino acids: CASSLNLRGGNEKLFF. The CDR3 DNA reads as TGTGCCAGCAGTTTAAATCTGCGGGGGGGAAATGAAAAACTGTTTTTT.

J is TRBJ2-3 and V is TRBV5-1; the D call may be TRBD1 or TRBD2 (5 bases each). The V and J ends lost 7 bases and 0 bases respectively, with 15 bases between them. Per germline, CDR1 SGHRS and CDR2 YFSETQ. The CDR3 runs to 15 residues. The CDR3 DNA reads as TGCGCCAGCCGCCTGGGGGTGGCTAGCACAGATACGCAGTATTTT. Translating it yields CASRLGVASTDTQYF.

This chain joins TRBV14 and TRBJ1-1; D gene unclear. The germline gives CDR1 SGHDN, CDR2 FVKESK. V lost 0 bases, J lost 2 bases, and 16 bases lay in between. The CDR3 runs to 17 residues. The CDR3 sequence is CASSQEGSRLPNTEAFF. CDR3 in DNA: TGTGCCAGCAGCCAAGAGGGTTCGAGGCTACCAAACACTGAAGCTTTCTTT.

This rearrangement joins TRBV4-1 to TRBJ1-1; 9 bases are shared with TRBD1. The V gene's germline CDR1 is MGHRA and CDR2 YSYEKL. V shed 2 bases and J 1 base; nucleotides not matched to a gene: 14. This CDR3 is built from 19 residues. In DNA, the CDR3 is TGCGCCAGCAGCCAATTTAGGATCGGACAGGGGTATACGAACACTGAAGCTTTCTTT. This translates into CASSQFRIGQGYTNTEAFF.

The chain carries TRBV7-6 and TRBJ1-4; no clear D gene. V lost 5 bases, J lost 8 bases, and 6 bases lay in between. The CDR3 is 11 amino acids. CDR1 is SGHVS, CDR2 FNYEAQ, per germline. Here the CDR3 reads CASSGGEKLFF. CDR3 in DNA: TGTGCCAGCAGCGGCGGGGAAAAACTGTTTTTT.

As DNA, the CDR3 is TGTGCCAGCTCACCAATCTCGGCGGACACCGGGGAGCTGTTTTTT. Translated, it gives CASSPISADTGELFF. The V gene is TRBV18, the J gene TRBJ2-2; D is ambiguous. The CDR3 runs to 15 residues. CDR1 is KGHSH and CDR2 is LQKENI in the germline V gene. V was pared by 2 bases and J by 3 bases, with 10 bases between.

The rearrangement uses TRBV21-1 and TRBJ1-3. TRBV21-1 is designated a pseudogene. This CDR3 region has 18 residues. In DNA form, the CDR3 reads TGTGCCAGCAGCAAACTAGAGGGACGGGATGTGTCCACCACCACCATATATTTT. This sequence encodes CASSKLEGRDVSTTTIYF.

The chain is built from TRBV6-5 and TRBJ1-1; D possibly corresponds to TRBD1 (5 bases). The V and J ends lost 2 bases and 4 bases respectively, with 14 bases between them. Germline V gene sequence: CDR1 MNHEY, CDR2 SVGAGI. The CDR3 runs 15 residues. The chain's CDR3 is CASSYVGTGATEAFF. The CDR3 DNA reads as TGTGCCAGCAGTTACGTGGGTACTGGGGCCACTGAAGCTTTCTTT.

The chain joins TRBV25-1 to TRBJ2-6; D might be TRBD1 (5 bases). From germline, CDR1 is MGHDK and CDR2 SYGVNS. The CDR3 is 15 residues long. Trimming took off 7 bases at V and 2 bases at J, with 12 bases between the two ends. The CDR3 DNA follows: TGTGCCAGCAATGGACATCTGCCTGGGGCCAACGTCCTGACTTTC. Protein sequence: CASNGHLPGANVLTF.

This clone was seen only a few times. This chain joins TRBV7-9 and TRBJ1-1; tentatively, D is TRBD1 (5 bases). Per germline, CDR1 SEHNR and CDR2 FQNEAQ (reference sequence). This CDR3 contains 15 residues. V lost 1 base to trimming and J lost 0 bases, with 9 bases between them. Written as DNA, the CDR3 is TGTGCCAGCAGCTTAGAGCGGGGGATGAACACTGAAGCTTTCTTT. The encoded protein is CASSLERGMNTEAFF.

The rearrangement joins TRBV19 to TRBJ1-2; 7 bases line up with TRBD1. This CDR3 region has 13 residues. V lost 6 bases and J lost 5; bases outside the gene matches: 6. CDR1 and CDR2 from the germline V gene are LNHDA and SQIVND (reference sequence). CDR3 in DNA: TGTGCCAGTAGGACGGACAGGCCTTATGGCTACACCTTC. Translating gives CASRTDRPYGYTF.

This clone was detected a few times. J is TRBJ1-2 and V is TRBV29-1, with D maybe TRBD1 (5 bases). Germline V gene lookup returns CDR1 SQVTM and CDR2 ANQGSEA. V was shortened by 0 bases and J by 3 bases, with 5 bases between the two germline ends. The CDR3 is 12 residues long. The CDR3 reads CSVEEQDYGYTF. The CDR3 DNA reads TGCAGCGTTGAAGAACAGGACTATGGCTACACCTTC.

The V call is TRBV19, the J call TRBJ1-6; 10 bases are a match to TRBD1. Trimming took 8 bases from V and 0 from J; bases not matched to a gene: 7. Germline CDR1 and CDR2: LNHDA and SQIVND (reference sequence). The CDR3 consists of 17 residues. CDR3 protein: CASAGQGRSSYNSPLHF. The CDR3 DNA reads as TGTGCCAGTGCGGGACAGGGGCGAAGCTCCTATAATTCACCCCTCCACTTT.

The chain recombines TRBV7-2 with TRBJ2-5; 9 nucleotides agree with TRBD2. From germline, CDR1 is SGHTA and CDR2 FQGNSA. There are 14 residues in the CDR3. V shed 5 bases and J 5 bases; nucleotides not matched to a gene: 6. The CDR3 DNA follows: TGTGCCAGCAGCATACCGGGACTAGCTGAGACCCAGTACTTC. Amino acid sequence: CASSIPGLAETQYF.

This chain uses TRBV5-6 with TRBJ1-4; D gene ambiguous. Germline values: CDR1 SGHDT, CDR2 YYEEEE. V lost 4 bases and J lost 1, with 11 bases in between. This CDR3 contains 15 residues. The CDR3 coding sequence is TGTGCCAGCAGCGTACCGGGCGAAACTAATGAAAAACTGTTTTTT. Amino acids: CASSVPGETNEKLFF.

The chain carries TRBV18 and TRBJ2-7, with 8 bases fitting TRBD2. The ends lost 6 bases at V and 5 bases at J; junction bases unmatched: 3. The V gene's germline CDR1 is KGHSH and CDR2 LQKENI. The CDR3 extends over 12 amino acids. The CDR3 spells CASSPGGDEQYF. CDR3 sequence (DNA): TGTGCCAGCTCCCCCGGGGGGGACGAGCAGTACTTC. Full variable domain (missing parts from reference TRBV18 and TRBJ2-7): NAGVMQNPRHLVRRRGQEARLRCSPMKGHSHVYWYRQLPEEGLKFMVYLQKENIIDESGMPKERFSAEFPKEGPSILRIQQVVRGDSAAYFCASSPGGDEQYFGPGTRLTVT.

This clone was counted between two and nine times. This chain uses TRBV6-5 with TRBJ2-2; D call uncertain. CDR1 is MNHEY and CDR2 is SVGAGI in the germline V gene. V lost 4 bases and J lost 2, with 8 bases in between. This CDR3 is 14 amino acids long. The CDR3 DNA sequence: TGTGCCAGCAGTTTCCAGGTTAACACCGGGGAGCTGTTTTTT. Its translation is CASSFQVNTGELFF.

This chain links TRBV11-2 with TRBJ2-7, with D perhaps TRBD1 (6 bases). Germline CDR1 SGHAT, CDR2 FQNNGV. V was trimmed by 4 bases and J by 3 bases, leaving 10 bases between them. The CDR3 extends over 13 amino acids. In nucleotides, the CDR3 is TGTGCCAGCAGCTCGGGACACGTCTACGAGCAGTACGTC. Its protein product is CASSSGHVYEQYV.

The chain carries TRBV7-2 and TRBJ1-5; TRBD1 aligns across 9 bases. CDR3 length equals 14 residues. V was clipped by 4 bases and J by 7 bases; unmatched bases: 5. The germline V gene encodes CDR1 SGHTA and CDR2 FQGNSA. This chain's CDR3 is CASSWGQGVQPQHF. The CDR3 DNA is TGTGCCAGCAGCTGGGGACAGGGAGTACAGCCCCAGCATTTT.

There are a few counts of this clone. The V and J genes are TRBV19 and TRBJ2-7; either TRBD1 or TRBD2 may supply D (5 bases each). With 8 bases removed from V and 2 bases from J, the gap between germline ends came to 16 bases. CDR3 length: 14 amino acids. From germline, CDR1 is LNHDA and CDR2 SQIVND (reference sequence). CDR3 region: CASSFRDGAYEQYF. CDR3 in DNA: TGTGCCAGTTCCTTCCGGGACGGAGCCTACGAGCAGTACTTC.

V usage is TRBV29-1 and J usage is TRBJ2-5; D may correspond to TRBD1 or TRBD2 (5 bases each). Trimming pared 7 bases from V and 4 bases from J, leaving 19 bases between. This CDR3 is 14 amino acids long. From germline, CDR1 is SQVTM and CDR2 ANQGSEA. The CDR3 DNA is TGCAGCGCCGAGGGGTGGGGAGTAGGAGAGACCCAGTACTTC. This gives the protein CSAEGWGVGETQYF.

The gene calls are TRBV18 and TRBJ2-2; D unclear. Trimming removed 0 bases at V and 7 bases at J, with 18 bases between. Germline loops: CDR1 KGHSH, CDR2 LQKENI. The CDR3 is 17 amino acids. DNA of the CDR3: TGTGCCAGCTCACCACCGGGTCTCGCCAGCGTTTACGGGGAGCTGTTTTTT. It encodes CASSPPGLASVYGELFF.

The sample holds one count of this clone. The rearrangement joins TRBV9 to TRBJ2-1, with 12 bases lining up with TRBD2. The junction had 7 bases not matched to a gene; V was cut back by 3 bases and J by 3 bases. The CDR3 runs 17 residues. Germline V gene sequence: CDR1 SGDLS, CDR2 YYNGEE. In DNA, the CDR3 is TGTGCCAGCAGCGCTGGACCGGGACTAGCGGGCTACAATGAGCAGTTCTTC. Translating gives CASSAGPGLAGYNEQFF. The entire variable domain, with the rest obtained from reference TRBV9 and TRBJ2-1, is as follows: DSGVTQTPKHLITATGQRVTLRCSPRSGDLSVYWYQQSLDQGLQFLIQYYNGEERAKGNILERFSAQQFPDLHSELNLSSLELGDSALYFCASSAGPGLAGYNEQFFGPGTRLTVL.

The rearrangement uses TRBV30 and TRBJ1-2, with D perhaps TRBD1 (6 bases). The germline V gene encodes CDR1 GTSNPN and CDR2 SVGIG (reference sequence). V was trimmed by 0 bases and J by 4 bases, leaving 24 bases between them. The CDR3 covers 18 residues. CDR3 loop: CAWSVKTRTAVKSYGYTF. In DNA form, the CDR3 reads TGTGCCTGGAGTGTAAAGACTAGGACAGCGGTTAAAAGCTATGGCTACACCTTC. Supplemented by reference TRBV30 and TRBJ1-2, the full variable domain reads SQTIHQWPATLVQPVGSPLSLECTVEGTSNPNLYWYRQAAGRGLQLLFYSVGIGQISSEVPQNLSASRPQDRQFILSSKKLLLSDSGFYLCAWSVKTRTAVKSYGYTFGSGTRLTVV.

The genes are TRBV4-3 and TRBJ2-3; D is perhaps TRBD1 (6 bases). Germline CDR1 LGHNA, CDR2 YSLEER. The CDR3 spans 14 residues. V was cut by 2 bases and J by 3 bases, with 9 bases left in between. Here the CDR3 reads CASSQLQGTDTQYF. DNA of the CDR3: TGCGCCAGCAGCCAACTTCAGGGGACAGATACGCAGTATTTT.